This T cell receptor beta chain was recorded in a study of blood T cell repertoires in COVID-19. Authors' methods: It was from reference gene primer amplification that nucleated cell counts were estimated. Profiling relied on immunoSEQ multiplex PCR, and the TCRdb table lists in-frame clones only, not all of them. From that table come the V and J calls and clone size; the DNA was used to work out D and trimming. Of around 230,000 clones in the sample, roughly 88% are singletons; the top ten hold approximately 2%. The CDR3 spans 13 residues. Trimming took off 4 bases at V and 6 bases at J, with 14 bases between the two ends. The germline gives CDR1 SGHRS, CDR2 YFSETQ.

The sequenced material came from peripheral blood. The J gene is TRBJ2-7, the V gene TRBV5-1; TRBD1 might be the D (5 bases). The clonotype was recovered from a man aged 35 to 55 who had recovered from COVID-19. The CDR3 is CASSDRGTREQYF. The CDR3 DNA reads TGCGCCAGCAGCGACAGAGGAACCCGCGAGCAGTACTTC.